Each of the 16 T cell receptor beta chains below was sequenced from the same sample in a study of blood T cell repertoires in COVID-19. Libraries were prepared by immunoSEQ multiplex PCR; TCRdb keeps only in-frame clonotypes and omits some of them. Found here are 85,000 to 120,000 clones, about four fifths of them singletons; the top ten hold 8.5% to 10%. The sample was peripheral blood. The receptors stem from a man aged 35 to 55 with active or convalescent COVID-19.

The chain has TRBV5-1 and TRBJ1-6, with D possibly TRBD1 on 6 matching bases. Trimming took 4 bases from V and 5 from J, leaving 13 bases between them. This CDR3 comprises 15 residues. Germline assignment: CDR1 SGHRS and CDR2 YFSETQ. The CDR3 is CASSPGDTDNSPLHF. The CDR3 DNA is TGCGCCAGCAGCCCCGGGGACACCGATAATTCACCCCTCCACTTT.

The rearrangement uses TRBV5-1 and TRBJ2-3, with a weak D call TRBD2 (5 bases). This CDR3 has 14 amino acids. Germline values: CDR1 SGHRS, CDR2 YFSETQ. The ends were cut back, 0 bases at V and 3 bases at J, with 8 bases in the middle. CDR3 DNA sequence: TGCGCCAGCAGCTTGGCCCCGGGGACAGATACGCAGTATTTT. Protein: CASSLAPGTDTQYF.

V and J are TRBV5-1 and TRBJ2-1, with 16 bases identical to TRBD2. Germline V gene sequence: CDR1 SGHRS, CDR2 YFSETQ. The CDR3 covers 16 residues. Unmatched junction bases numbered 4, after V lost 4 bases and J lost 6 bases. CDR3 nucleotides: TGCGCCAGCAGCCCCGGGACTAGCGGGGGGGCCAATGAGCAGTTCTTC. It codes for CASSPGTSGGANEQFF. Supplemented by reference TRBV5-1 and TRBJ2-1, the full variable domain reads KAGVTQTPRYLIKTRGQQVTLSCSPISGHRSVSWYQQTPGQGLQFLFEYFSETQRNKGNFPGRFSGRQFSNSRSEMNVSTLELGDSALYLCASSPGTSGGANEQFFGPGTRLTVL.

This chain links TRBV6-5 with TRBJ2-7; D is unclear. The CDR3 is made up of 15 amino acids. The germline V and J ends were trimmed by 2 bases and 0 bases, with 11 bases remaining between them. From germline, CDR1 is MNHEY and CDR2 SVGAGI. CDR3 bases: TGTGCCAGCAGTTACACGCCGACAAGCTCCTACGAGCAGTACTTC. Its translation is CASSYTPTSSYEQYF.

The chain uses TRBV4-2 and TRBJ2-2, with TRBD2 matching over 8 bases. Unmatched junction bases numbered 12, after V lost 3 bases and J lost 6 bases. The length of the CDR3 is 17 residues. Germline CDR1 and CDR2: LGHNA and YNFKEQ. The CDR3 bases are TGTGCCAGCAGCCAGGATCGACTAGCGTCTCGATCCGGGGAGCTGTTTTTT. Its protein product is CASSQDRLASRSGELFF.

The rearrangement uses TRBV18 and TRBJ2-1; 9 nucleotides line up with TRBD2. Germline V CDR1 and CDR2: KGHSH, LQKENI. CDR3 size: 16 residues. The J segment lost 4 bases and the V segment lost 1 base, leaving 5 bases of the junction unmatched. The CDR3 loop is CASSPQRGVIYNEQFF. The CDR3, as DNA: TGTGCCAGCTCACCACAGCGGGGGGTGATTTACAATGAGCAGTTCTTC.

In this sample, this clone turned up many times. The chain recombines TRBV18 with TRBJ2-6, with D unresolved. Germline V gene lookup returns CDR1 KGHSH and CDR2 LQKENI. Trimming left V 8 bases short and J 0 bases short, with 5 bases between. This CDR3 spans 13 amino acids. DNA of the CDR3: TGTGCCAGCGAGTACTCTGGGGCCAACGTCCTGACTTTC. This codes for CASEYSGANVLTF.

The chain employs TRBV12-3 or TRBV12-4 and TRBJ2-1; TRBD2 matches at 7 bases. J gave up 6 bases and V 7 bases, and 6 bases lay outside the gene matches. CDR3 length: 13 amino acids. The CDR3 DNA is TGTGCCAGCACCCGGACTAGTCGCAATGAGCAGTTCTTC. Translation gives CASTRTSRNEQFF.

The chain recombines TRBV7-2 with TRBJ1-5; D is perhaps TRBD1 (5 bases). Looked up from germline, CDR1 is SGHTA and CDR2 is FQGNSA. CDR3 length: 16 amino acids. Trimming took 5 bases from V and 3 from J, leaving 17 bases between them. Here the CDR3 DNA reads TGTGCCAGCAGCCCGGCGGCAGGGTCATTCAATCAGCCCCAGCATTTT. It encodes CASSPAAGSFNQPQHF.

The chain combines TRBV10-2 with TRBJ2-5; D is undetermined. The CDR3 is made up of 12 amino acids. From germline, CDR1 is WSHSY and CDR2 SAAADI. The V end lost 8 bases, the J end lost 3 bases, and 10 bases lay between the germline ends. As DNA, the CDR3 is TGCGCCAGCCGGCGCGGAGAAGAGACCCAGTACTTC. This encodes CASRRGEETQYF.

The V and J genes are TRBV2 and TRBJ1-1; D call uncertain. CDR3 size: 14 residues. V lost 5 bases, J lost 1 base, and 11 bases lay in between. Per germline, CDR1 SNHLY and CDR2 FYNNEI. CDR3 DNA sequence: TGTGCCAGCAGTTCCCAAGAGAAGAACACTGAAGCTTTCTTT. Protein product: CASSSQEKNTEAFF. Filled out from reference TRBV2 and TRBJ1-1, the complete variable domain reads EPEVTQTPSHQVTQMGQEVILRCVPISNHLYFYWYRQILGQKVEFLVSFYNNEISEKSEIFDDQFSVERPDGSNFTLKIRSTKLEDSAMYFCASSSQEKNTEAFFGQGTRLTVV.

The gene calls are TRBV25-1 and TRBJ1-2, with 10 bases matching TRBD1. The CDR3 is made up of 14 amino acids. J gave up 3 bases and V 6 bases, and 4 bases lay outside the gene matches. Germline V gene sequence: CDR1 MGHDK, CDR2 SYGVNS. Written as DNA, the CDR3 is TGTGCCAGCAGCCCAGGACAGGGGGACTATGGCTACACCTTC. Its protein product is CASSPGQGDYGYTF.

The chain has TRBV7-2 and TRBJ1-5; TRBD1 might be the D (6 bases). CDR3 size: 15 residues. Germline CDR1 and CDR2: SGHTA and FQGNSA. The V end was cut by 4 bases, the J end by 0 bases, with 10 bases between. CDR3 sequence: CASSWTVFSNQPQHF. CDR3 sequence (DNA): TGTGCCAGCAGCTGGACAGTATTTAGCAATCAGCCCCAGCATTTT.

J is TRBJ1-2 and V is TRBV12-3 or TRBV12-4, with D hard to call. Deletions cut 5 bases from V and 0 bases from J, with 7 bases between. CDR3 size: 13 residues. The CDR3 sequence: CASSEPSNYGYTF. CDR3 in DNA: TGTGCCAGCAGTGAGCCCTCTAACTATGGCTACACCTTC.

The V gene is TRBV5-1, the J gene TRBJ2-7, with D possibly matching TRBD2 (6 bases). Per germline, CDR1 SGHRS and CDR2 YFSETQ. This CDR3 is 15 amino acids long. Trimming took 0 bases from V and 2 from J, leaving 12 bases between them. Here the CDR3 reads CASSLAGTSTYEQYF. The CDR3 DNA reads TGCGCCAGCAGCTTGGCAGGGACTTCGACCTACGAGCAGTACTTC.

The chain joins TRBV7-8 to TRBJ2-1; 13 positions match TRBD2. Per germline, CDR1 SGHVS and CDR2 FQNEAQ. The CDR3 covers 19 residues. The V gene end was trimmed by 1 base and the J gene end by 9 bases; junction bases not matched to a gene: 15. CDR3 nucleotide sequence: TGTGCCAGCAGCTTAGGCTACCTAGGGACTAGCGGGGCCCACGTTGAGCAGTTCTTC. This gives the protein CASSLGYLGTSGAHVEQFF.